A selection of T cell receptor beta chains follows, all from one sample in a study of CD8 T cells in Susac syndrome. One entry per CDR3 protein results from TCRdb running MiXCR on the immunoSEQ multiplex PCR reads. The table records hundreds of thousands of distinct CDR3 sequences, 85% to 90% of them present only once. The sequencing sample was made of CD8+ T cells from PBMCs. The receptors were sampled from a human donor with multiple sclerosis. Each CDR3 is given with its conserved first and last residue. The D gene is left open where the match is weak. Size tells how often a clone was seen (once, few, many) or the class of an expanded clone, and some rows leave it out.

clone_size: .
d_call: TRBD2
v_call: TRBV28
j_call: TRBJ2-1
cdr3_aa: CASSGLAGGGNEQFF
cdr3_nt: TGTGCCAGCAGCGGGTTAGCGGGAGGGGGCAATGAGCAGTTCTTC

clone_size: .
d_call: .
v_call: TRBV4-1
j_call: TRBJ2-5
cdr3_aa: CASSQGGLGGETQYF
cdr3_nt: TGCGCCAGCAGCCAAGGGGGACTGGGCGGGGAGACCCAGTACTTC

clone_size: .
d_call: .
v_call: TRBV30
j_call: TRBJ1-1
cdr3_aa: CAWHEGGASEAFF
cdr3_nt: TGTGCCTGGCACGAGGGGGGGGCCTCTGAAGCTTTCTTT

clone_size: .
d_call: .
v_call: TRBV11-2
j_call: TRBJ2-5
cdr3_aa: CASSGSRETQYF
cdr3_nt: TGTGCCAGCAGCGGAAGCCGAGAGACCCAGTACTTC

clone_size: .
d_call: TRBD1
v_call: TRBV6-1
j_call: TRBJ2-7
cdr3_aa: CASSEGAQGDRSYEQYF
cdr3_nt: TGTGCCAGCAGTGAGGGGGCACAGGGGGATCGGTCCTACGAGCAGTACTTC

clone_size: few
d_call: .
v_call: TRBV5-4
j_call: TRBJ2-5
cdr3_aa: CASFPSGYETTQYF
cdr3_nt: TGTGCCAGCTTTCCCTCGGGGTACGAGACGACCCAGTACTTC

clone_size: once
d_call: .
v_call: TRBV9
j_call: TRBJ1-5
cdr3_aa: CASSDYDSNQPQHF
cdr3_nt: TGTGCCAGCAGCGATTATGATAGCAATCAGCCCCAGCATTTT

clone_size: .
d_call: TRBD1
v_call: TRBV3-1
j_call: TRBJ1-1
cdr3_aa: CASRHRDRGLNTEAFF
cdr3_nt: TGTGCCAGCAGACACCGGGACAGGGGATTGAACACTGAAGCTTTCTTT

clone_size: few
d_call: TRBD1
v_call: TRBV12-3/TRBV12-4
j_call: TRBJ2-7
cdr3_aa: CASSPGQNYEQYF
cdr3_nt: TGTGCCAGCAGCCCGGGACAGAACTACGAGCAGTACTTC

clone_size: .
d_call: .
v_call: TRBV7-9
j_call: TRBJ2-1
cdr3_aa: CASSLDWEFDNEQFF
cdr3_nt: TGTGCCAGCAGCTTAGATTGGGAGTTCGACAATGAGCAGTTCTTC

clone_size: .
d_call: .
v_call: TRBV10-3
j_call: TRBJ2-1
cdr3_aa: CAISERDTNNEQFF
cdr3_nt: TGTGCCATCAGTGAGAGGGACACTAATAATGAGCAGTTCTTC

clone_size: few
d_call: TRBD1
v_call: TRBV4-1
j_call: TRBJ2-5
cdr3_aa: CASSQEDREETQYF
cdr3_nt: TGCGCCAGCAGCCAAGAGGACAGGGAAGAGACCCAGTACTTC

clone_size: .
d_call: TRBD1
v_call: TRBV13
j_call: TRBJ2-7
cdr3_aa: CASSHRDRGSSEQYF
cdr3_nt: TGTGCCAGCAGCCACCGGGACAGGGGTTCATCCGAGCAGTACTTC

clone_size: .
d_call: .
v_call: TRBV6-5
j_call: TRBJ2-7
cdr3_aa: CASSYHTAGGYEQYF
cdr3_nt: TGTGCCAGCAGTTACCACACGGCCGGCGGCTACGAGCAGTACTTC

clone_size: .
d_call: .
v_call: TRBV20-1
j_call: TRBJ2-7
cdr3_aa: CSARDITYEQYF
cdr3_nt: TGCAGTGCTCGGGACATAACCTACGAGCAGTACTTC

clone_size: .
d_call: TRBD2
v_call: TRBV30
j_call: TRBJ2-7
cdr3_aa: CAWAPGLAGNEQYF
cdr3_nt: TGTGCCTGGGCCCCGGGACTAGCGGGTAACGAGCAGTACTTC